This record covers a single T cell receptor (beta chain). The data stem from a study of CD8 T cells in Susac syndrome. CDR3 length: 13 amino acids. Trimming took 6 bases from V and 2 from J, leaving 10 bases between them. CDR1 and CDR2 (germline): MNHEY, SVGAGI. In the multiple sclerosis control group, patients were treatment-naive and had stable or active relapsing-remitting disease. Negative magnetic isolation gave CD8+ and CD4+ cells; FACS enriched CD8+ TEMRA. After extraction with the RNeasy kit, 0.5 to 1 ug of the RNA was reverse transcribed using random hexamers. It was immunoSEQ multiplex PCR that amplified TCR beta CDR3 across 54 Vbeta and 13 Jbeta. MiXCR was run by TCRdb on the immunoSEQ multiplex PCR reads, yielding one entry per CDR3 protein. Here the sample spans about 180,000 distinct CDR3 sequences, approximately 94% being singletons.

The specimen was CD4+ T cells from PBMCs. The chain links TRBV6-5 to TRBJ2-5, with a tentative D call TRBD1 (6 bases). The sequence came from a human donor with multiple sclerosis. CDR3 loop: CASSRDRQETQYF. The DNA for the CDR3 is TGTGCCAGCAGCCGCGACAGGCAAGAGACCCAGTACTTC.